The T cell receptor beta chain described here comes from a study of spatial heterogeneity in lung cancer. The time point denotes: sample taken at primary tumor resection. TCRs were sequenced from unsorted whole RNA of tumor, nontumor lung or PBMC. CDR3 length equals 15 residues. Trimming removed 4 bases from V and 3 bases from J; junction bases left unmatched: 5. This clonotype has at least ten counts. Every TCR cDNA molecule bore a unique molecular identifier. A single record per CDR3 protein comes from TCRdb applying MiXCR to the 5' RACE reads. The sample lists about 21,000 distinct CDR3 sequences; approximately 4.5% were seen once.

The rearrangement joins TRBV12-3 or TRBV12-4 to TRBJ1-5; TRBD1 matches 8 bases. Sequenced material: PBMCs, taken at surgery. This TCR was sampled from a male donor with early-stage non-small cell lung cancer. The CDR3, as DNA: TGTGCCAGCAGTTCGCGACAGGGGAACAATCAGCCCCAGCATTTT. Its protein product is CASSSRQGNNQPQHF.